This is a list of T cell receptor beta chains from one sample in a study of control samples from healthy donors and cancer patients. The protocol was immunoSEQ multiplex PCR, while the TCRdb copy is restricted to in-frame clones and leaves out a portion. The sample has 120,000 or so clones; approximately 90% are singletons. The specimen sequenced was blood. Every receptor here comes from a young man in good health. Each CDR3 is given with its conserved first and last residue. A D gene is named only where the DNA matches it firmly. Clone size is given for some rows only: seen once, a few or many times, or a class if the clone is expanded.

d_call: .; j_call: TRBJ2-4; cdr3_length: 14; v_call: TRBV19; clone_size: few; cdr3_nt: TGTGCCAGTAGTATGCAAGGGGGAGAAAACATTCAGTACTTC; cdr3_aa: CASSMQGGENIQYF
d_call: TRBD1; j_call: TRBJ1-1; cdr3_length: 17; v_call: TRBV2; clone_size: .; cdr3_nt: TGTGCCAGCAGTCTGGACAGGGGGAGGGCGGTGAACACTGAAGCTTTCTTT; cdr3_aa: CASSLDRGRAVNTEAFF
d_call: .; j_call: TRBJ2-7; cdr3_length: 13; v_call: TRBV5-5; clone_size: medium-sized; cdr3_nt: TGTGCCAGCAGCTTGGACGACAGTTACGAGCAGTACTTC; cdr3_aa: CASSLDDSYEQYF
d_call: .; j_call: TRBJ1-6; cdr3_length: 13; v_call: TRBV4-2; clone_size: .; cdr3_nt: TGTGCCAGCAGCCAAGTTAGCACTTCACCCCTCCACTTT; cdr3_aa: CASSQVSTSPLHF
d_call: .; j_call: TRBJ2-2; cdr3_length: 11; v_call: TRBV10-3; clone_size: .; cdr3_nt: TGTGCCATCAGTGGTCCGGGGGAGCTGTTTTTT; cdr3_aa: CAISGPGELFF
d_call: .; j_call: TRBJ1-3; cdr3_length: 16; v_call: TRBV11-2; clone_size: once; cdr3_nt: TGTGCCAGCAGCTTAGGCGGAGCCGACACTGGAAACACCATATATTTT; cdr3_aa: CASSLGGADTGNTIYF
d_call: TRBD1; j_call: TRBJ1-1; cdr3_length: 14; v_call: TRBV6-6; clone_size: .; cdr3_nt: TGTGCCAGCAGTCACACAGGGGGGAACACTGAAGCTTTCTTT; cdr3_aa: CASSHTGGNTEAFF
d_call: TRBD2; j_call: TRBJ2-3; cdr3_length: 15; v_call: TRBV6-2/TRBV6-3; clone_size: .; cdr3_nt: TGTGCCAGCAGTTACACTAGCGGGGGAGCAGATACGCAGTATTTT; cdr3_aa: CASSYTSGGADTQYF
d_call: .; j_call: TRBJ2-2; cdr3_length: 19; v_call: TRBV19; clone_size: once; cdr3_nt: TGTGCCAGTAGTATGAGGAAAAAAACAGGGCTGGGGAAGGCCGGGGAGCTGTTTTTT; cdr3_aa: CASSMRKKTGLGKAGELFF
d_call: .; j_call: TRBJ1-1; cdr3_length: 11; v_call: TRBV5-5; clone_size: .; cdr3_nt: TGTGCCAGCAGCCACAGGGAAGGAGCTTTCTTT; cdr3_aa: CASSHREGAFF
d_call: TRBD1; j_call: TRBJ2-1; cdr3_length: 17; v_call: TRBV5-1; clone_size: .; cdr3_nt: TGCGCCAGCAGCTTATTGGGACAGGGGAGCTCCTACAATGAGCAGTTCTTC; cdr3_aa: CASSLLGQGSSYNEQFF
d_call: .; j_call: TRBJ2-5; cdr3_length: 14; v_call: TRBV5-4; clone_size: .; cdr3_nt: TGTGCCAGCAGCTTGGGGGCAGGGGAAGAGACCCAGTACTTC; cdr3_aa: CASSLGAGEETQYF
d_call: .; j_call: TRBJ1-2; cdr3_length: 14; v_call: TRBV7-9; clone_size: .; cdr3_nt: TGTGCCAGCAGCTTAGAAGGAGGAGGCCATGGCTACACCTTC; cdr3_aa: CASSLEGGGHGYTF
d_call: TRBD2; j_call: TRBJ2-3; cdr3_length: 17; v_call: TRBV9; clone_size: .; cdr3_nt: TGTGCCAGCAGCGTACCCGGGAGCGGGGGGGGGACAGATACGCAGTATTTT; cdr3_aa: CASSVPGSGGGTDTQYF
d_call: .; j_call: TRBJ2-2; cdr3_length: 13; v_call: TRBV5-1; clone_size: .; cdr3_nt: TGCGCCAGCAGCTTAACAGGGTCCGGGGAGCTGTTTTTT; cdr3_aa: CASSLTGSGELFF
d_call: TRBD1; j_call: TRBJ2-7; cdr3_length: 14; v_call: TRBV27; clone_size: .; cdr3_nt: TGTGCCAGCAGTTTGGCACAGGGGGGCAACGAGCAGTACTTC; cdr3_aa: CASSLAQGGNEQYF
d_call: .; j_call: TRBJ1-4; cdr3_length: 15; v_call: TRBV6-5; clone_size: .; cdr3_nt: TGTGCCAGCAGTAGACAGCTCGGGCCGGGGGAAAAACTGTTTTTT; cdr3_aa: CASSRQLGPGEKLFF
d_call: .; j_call: TRBJ1-5; cdr3_length: 20; v_call: TRBV4-1; clone_size: .; cdr3_nt: TGCGCCAGCAGCCAAGATTTCGGCCCTAACGGCCTTTATAGCAATCAGCCCCAGCATTTT; cdr3_aa: CASSQDFGPNGLYSNQPQHF
d_call: TRBD2; j_call: TRBJ2-5; cdr3_length: 14; v_call: TRBV5-1; clone_size: few; cdr3_nt: TGCGCCAGCAGCTTCCTAGCGGGGGAGGAGACCCAGTACTTC; cdr3_aa: CASSFLAGEETQYF
d_call: TRBD1; j_call: TRBJ1-3; cdr3_length: 14; v_call: TRBV6-5; clone_size: once; cdr3_nt: TGTGCCACCGCGACAGGGTTCTCTGGAAACACCATATATTTT; cdr3_aa: CATATGFSGNTIYF
d_call: TRBD1; j_call: TRBJ1-2; cdr3_length: 17; v_call: TRBV27; clone_size: .; cdr3_nt: TGTGCCAGCAGCCCTAGACAGGGAAACCTCGATTTCTATGGCTACACCTTC; cdr3_aa: CASSPRQGNLDFYGYTF
d_call: .; j_call: TRBJ2-5; cdr3_length: 14; v_call: TRBV5-6; clone_size: .; cdr3_nt: TGTGCCAGCAGATCCGAAGGGGGTAGGGAGACCCAGTACTTC; cdr3_aa: CASRSEGGRETQYF
d_call: .; j_call: TRBJ2-5; cdr3_length: 14; v_call: TRBV19; clone_size: .; cdr3_nt: TGTGCCAGTAGTATTAATCGGGGTCGTGAGACCCAGTACTTC; cdr3_aa: CASSINRGRETQYF
d_call: .; j_call: TRBJ1-1; cdr3_length: 17; v_call: TRBV4-1; clone_size: once; cdr3_nt: TGCGCCAGCAGCCAAGATTCACCGCAGGGCTGGAACACTGAAGCTTTCTTT; cdr3_aa: CASSQDSPQGWNTEAFF
d_call: TRBD1; j_call: TRBJ1-2; cdr3_length: 14; v_call: TRBV30; clone_size: .; cdr3_nt: TGTGCCTGGAGAAGACAGGGGGCTAGCTATGGCTACACCTTC; cdr3_aa: CAWRRQGASYGYTF
d_call: TRBD1; j_call: TRBJ1-1; cdr3_length: 17; v_call: TRBV14; clone_size: .; cdr3_nt: TGTGCCAGCAGCCATCACAGGGGCGCTGATAATATAACTGAAGCTTTCTTT; cdr3_aa: CASSHHRGADNITEAFF
d_call: .; j_call: TRBJ1-6; cdr3_length: 14; v_call: TRBV10-3; clone_size: .; cdr3_nt: TGTGCCATCAGGGGTGCGGCAGGGGTGTCACCCCTCCACTTT; cdr3_aa: CAIRGAAGVSPLHF
d_call: .; j_call: TRBJ2-1; cdr3_length: 11; v_call: TRBV5-1; clone_size: .; cdr3_nt: TGCGCCAGCAGCTCTACTAATGAGCAGTTCTTC; cdr3_aa: CASSSTNEQFF
d_call: .; j_call: TRBJ1-2; cdr3_length: 13; v_call: TRBV12-3/TRBV12-4; clone_size: .; cdr3_nt: TGTGCCAGCAGTTCCCAGGATACCTATGGCTACACCTTC; cdr3_aa: CASSSQDTYGYTF
d_call: .; j_call: TRBJ1-1; cdr3_length: 12; v_call: TRBV2; clone_size: .; cdr3_nt: TGTGCCAGCAGTGCGGTTGCCCGCGATGCTTTCTTT; cdr3_aa: CASSAVARDAFF
d_call: TRBD1; j_call: TRBJ1-5; cdr3_length: 19; v_call: TRBV4-1; clone_size: .; cdr3_nt: TGCGCCAGCAGCCAAGATAGCGGAGGACAGGGGGCTTTTTATCAGCCCCAGCATTTT; cdr3_aa: CASSQDSGGQGAFYQPQHF
d_call: .; j_call: TRBJ1-4; cdr3_length: 17; v_call: TRBV6-1; clone_size: .; cdr3_nt: TGTGCCAGCAGTGAACCACGAGGAGGATCGGCTAATGAAAAACTGTTTTTT; cdr3_aa: CASSEPRGGSANEKLFF